Listed below are T cell receptor beta chains from one sample, sequenced in a study of blood T cell repertoires in COVID-19. Clones were read by immunoSEQ multiplex PCR, and TCRdb kept only the in-frame ones, dropping some. The table includes roughly 160,000 clones, more than 65% detected once. Source material: peripheral blood. These receptors all stem from a woman aged 80 or over with active or convalescent COVID-19. CDR3s include the opening cysteine and the closing phenylalanine or tryptophan.

V	length	J	CDR3
TRBV5-4	13	TRBJ1-1	CASTKLENTEAFF
TRBV20-1	9	TRBJ1-1	CSVTTEAFF
TRBV24-1	14	TRBJ2-2	CATSDPGDTGELFF
TRBV19	15	TRBJ1-4	CASSMGQGEDEKLFF
TRBV30	14	TRBJ1-6	CAWSSRGFNSPLHF
TRBV12-3/TRBV12-4	13	TRBJ1-1	CASSRGMNTEAFF
TRBV14	14	TRBJ1-1	CASSFYRGGTEAFF
TRBV28	13	TRBJ2-4	CASSLWEGNIQYF
TRBV10-2	14	TRBJ1-6	CASTAGGLNSPLHF
TRBV15	12	TRBJ2-7	CATSHGRDEQYF
TRBV4-1	12	TRBJ2-7	CASSLSPYEQYF
TRBV27	15	TRBJ2-1	CASSVGTSGRSEQFF
TRBV5-6	14	TRBJ2-5	CASSLGRGQETQYF
TRBV19	18	TRBJ2-2	CASSIEFPWRANTGELFF
TRBV5-1	14	TRBJ2-7	CASKLLAASYEQYF
TRBV7-9	15	TRBJ2-7	CASSLEGSGSIEQYF
TRBV5-1	18	TRBJ2-1	CASSLSTSGGGAYNEQFF
TRBV3-1/TRBV3-2	13	TRBJ1-3	CASSRPRGNTIYF
TRBV5-6	14	TRBJ2-3	CASSDGQGTDTQYF
TRBV6-5	15	TRBJ1-3	CASSATGDSGNTIYF
TRBV20-1	13	TRBJ2-7	CSASSRQIYEQYF
TRBV19	16	TRBJ1-2	CASSPQGRTGNYGYTF
TRBV7-9	14	TRBJ2-7	CASSPRDRLPEQYF
TRBV28	15	TRBJ1-1	CASSGPGQPNTEAFF
TRBV24-1	13	TRBJ1-2	CATSDETNYGYTF
TRBV5-1	13	TRBJ1-1	CASSSPGGIEAFF
TRBV5-4	14	TRBJ1-1	CASSLDARLAEAFF
TRBV25-1	14	TRBJ2-7	CASSESGRGYEQYF
TRBV6-5	13	TRBJ2-3	CASRSTGTDTQYF
TRBV6-6	13	TRBJ2-7	CASSYSRYYEQYF
TRBV19	13	TRBJ1-1	CASSITGGTEAFF
TRBV27	15	TRBJ2-1	CASSRAGVMYNEQFF
TRBV29-1	13	TRBJ1-2	CSVAQGANYGYTF
TRBV28	10	TRBJ1-2	CASSSIGYTF
TRBV9	14	TRBJ1-5	CASSETGGGQPQHF
TRBV6-6	15	TRBJ2-1	CASRLAGHPNNEQFF
TRBV6-5	13	TRBJ1-1	CASSYWLNTEAFF
TRBV28	15	TRBJ2-7	CASSLPGLAQYEQYF
TRBV6-5	13	TRBJ2-2	CATRDSNTGELFF
TRBV2	12	TRBJ2-2	CASSLSTGELFF
TRBV27	16	TRBJ2-5	CASSLSTGEYQETQYF
TRBV5-1	15	TRBJ1-1	CASSSSWGLNTEAFF
TRBV28	18	TRBJ2-3	CASTFRASGVRSTDTQYF
TRBV2	16	TRBJ2-1	CASSELAGASYNEQFF
TRBV10-3	16	TRBJ1-2	CAISESTGGPNYGYTF
TRBV6-5	14	TRBJ2-7	CASTPGQGFYEQYF
TRBV7-9	16	TRBJ1-3	CASSLANGYSGNTIYF
TRBV7-2	16	TRBJ1-2	CASSPTETTGGFGYTF
TRBV9	16	TRBJ2-7	CASSLSGAGIRNEQYF
TRBV4-1	12	TRBJ2-7	CASSQSSYEQYF